These 18 T cell receptor beta chains came from one sample sequenced in a study of blood T cell repertoires in COVID-19. Libraries were prepared by immunoSEQ multiplex PCR; TCRdb keeps only in-frame clonotypes and omits some of them. The profile shows 60,000 to 80,000 clones, around 87% of them singletons. The sequencing sample was made of peripheral blood. All receptors come from a woman aged 55-70 years with COVID-19, enrolled during active disease.

The rearrangement links TRBV7-8 to TRBJ1-3; TRBD1 matches 7 bases. V dropped 5 bases and J dropped 4; count of bases not matched to a gene: 5. The CDR3 has 14 residues. CDR1 and CDR2 from the germline V gene are SGHVS and FQNEAQ. CDR3 sequence reads: CASSKTGKGNTIYF. The CDR3 coding sequence is TGTGCCAGCAGCAAGACAGGGAAAGGAAACACCATATATTTT.

This chain uses TRBV3-1 (or the pseudogene TRBV3-2) with TRBJ1-2; the D is unclear. The germline V and J ends were trimmed by 6 bases and 3 bases, with 11 bases remaining between them. Per germline, CDR1 LGHDT and CDR2 YNNKEL (reference sequence). The CDR3 extends over 13 amino acids. The CDR3 region is CASRLNSDYGYTF. The CDR3, as DNA: TGTGCCAGCAGGCTAAACAGTGACTATGGCTACACCTTC.

The V call is TRBV18, the J call TRBJ1-5; possible D gene TRBD1, 5 bases. The CDR3 runs 15 residues. Germline-derived CDR1 and CDR2 are KGHSH and LQKENI. Trimming took 8 bases from V and 2 from J, leaving 16 bases between them. This chain's CDR3 is CASGRGPFGNQPQHF. The CDR3 DNA is TGTGCCAGCGGGAGGGGACCGTTTGGCAATCAGCCCCAGCATTTT.

This chain links TRBV29-1 with TRBJ1-5; TRBD1 agrees at 8 bases. There are 12 residues in the CDR3. Germline V CDR1 and CDR2: SQVTM, ANQGSEA. V lost 4 bases and J lost 5; bases outside the gene matches: 1. The CDR3 spells CSVAGGDQPQHF. The CDR3 DNA is TGCAGCGTTGCAGGGGGCGATCAGCCCCAGCATTTT.

This chain links TRBV7-3 with TRBJ2-7; TRBD2 aligns across 9 bases. The germline CDR1 and CDR2 sequences are SGHTA and FQGTGA. Germline trimming cut 4 bases from V and 2 bases from J; bases unmatched to any gene: 6. The CDR3 covers 15 residues. In DNA, the CDR3 is TGTGCCAGCAGCTCCCAAGCGGGAGGCGCCTACGAGCAGTACTTC. As protein: CASSSQAGGAYEQYF. Together with reference TRBV7-3 and TRBJ2-7, the CDR3 gives the full variable domain: GAGVSQTPSNKVTEKGKYVELRCDPISGHTALYWYRQSLGQGPEFLIYFQGTGAADDSGLPNDRFFAVRPEGSVSTLKIQRTERGDSAVYLCASSSQAGGAYEQYFGPGTRLTVT.

The chain couples TRBV11-2 to TRBJ2-7; D not resolved. Germline assignment: CDR1 SGHAT and CDR2 FQNNGV. V was cut by 6 bases and J by 1 base, with 7 bases left in between. The CDR3 contains 12 residues. CDR3 DNA sequence: TGTGCCAGCAGTTCCCTGTCCTACGAGCAGTACTTC. This codes for CASSSLSYEQYF. Based on the CDR3 plus reference TRBV11-2 and TRBJ2-7, the full variable domain is EAGVAQSPRYKIIEKRQSVAFWCNPISGHATLYWYQQILGQGPKLLIQFQNNGVVDDSQLPKDRFSAERLKGVDSTLKIQPAKLEDSAVYLCASSSLSYEQYFGPGTRLTVT.

This clone was detected once. This chain uses TRBV7-9 with TRBJ2-2, with 8 positions matching TRBD2. The CDR3 runs to 15 residues. The germline V gene has CDR1 SEHNR and CDR2 FQNEAQ (reference sequence). V lost 1 base, J lost 5 bases, and 3 bases stayed unmatched. As DNA, the CDR3 is TGTGCCAGCAGCTTAGTCGGCGGGAGGACCGGGGAGCTGTTTTTT. It codes for CASSLVGGRTGELFF.

This rearrangement joins TRBV19 to TRBJ1-2; 8 bases are shared with TRBD1. The junction had 5 bases not matched to a gene; V was cut back by 4 bases and J by 7 bases. In germline, CDR1 is LNHDA, CDR2 SQIVND (reference sequence). The CDR3 totals 13 residues. The CDR3 nucleotides read TGTGCCAGTAGTACCGACAGGGGTTCTGGCTACACCTTC. It codes for CASSTDRGSGYTF.

The genes are TRBV5-8 and TRBJ1-6; D is possibly TRBD1 (5 bases). CDR1 and CDR2 (germline): SGHTS, YDEGEE. The CDR3 runs 15 residues. Deletions cut 0 bases from V and 7 bases from J, with 11 bases between. The CDR3 spells CASSLERGGNSPLHF. CDR3 nucleotides: TGTGCCAGCAGCTTGGAAAGGGGTGGGAATTCACCCCTCCACTTT.

J is TRBJ1-1 and V is TRBV4-2; the D gene is possibly TRBD1 (5 bases). Germline-derived CDR1 and CDR2 are LGHNA and YNFKEQ. V was trimmed by 3 bases and J by 8 bases, leaving 22 bases between them. The CDR3 extends over 16 amino acids. The CDR3 is CASSQSGHLRFGEAFF. The CDR3 nucleotides are TGTGCCAGCAGCCAGTCCGGACACCTTAGGTTTGGCGAAGCTTTCTTT.

The V gene is TRBV6-2 or TRBV6-3, the J gene TRBJ2-2, with TRBD1 matching over 8 bases. The J segment lost 1 base and the V segment lost 6 bases, leaving 10 bases of the junction unmatched. This CDR3 has 17 residues. The V gene's germline CDR1 is MNHEY and CDR2 SVGEGT. The CDR3 DNA is TGTGCCAGCAGCTCCACCAGGGGGCGAGGGAACACCGGGGAGCTGTTTTTT. The encoded protein is CASSSTRGRGNTGELFF.

The chain carries TRBV6-5 and TRBJ2-7; D not certain. The CDR3 runs to 12 residues. The germline gives CDR1 MNHEY, CDR2 SVGAGI. Trimming removed 6 bases from V and 5 bases from J, with 11 bases in between. In nucleotides, the CDR3 is TGTGCCAGCAGCCAGGTTTTCAACGAGCAGTACTTC. Its protein product is CASSQVFNEQYF.

The chain employs TRBV24-1 and TRBJ2-1; 8 bases agree with TRBD2. CDR1 and CDR2 from the germline V gene are KGHDR and SFDVKD. The J segment lost 1 base and the V segment lost 7 bases, leaving 5 bases of the junction unmatched. This CDR3 region has 15 residues. The CDR3 coding sequence is TGTGCCACCAGAGCCGGGAGGGCATCCTACAATGAGCAGTTCTTC. This sequence encodes CATRAGRASYNEQFF.

The chain joins TRBV24-1 to TRBJ1-2; perhaps TRBD1 as D (5 bases). Deletions cut 3 bases from V and 4 bases from J, with 8 bases between. Germline CDR1 and CDR2: KGHDR and SFDVKD. The CDR3 is made up of 13 amino acids. The DNA for the CDR3 is TGTGCCACCAGTGATGGGGCCGTCTATGGCTACACCTTC. This gives the protein CATSDGAVYGYTF.

This chain uses TRBV11-3 with TRBJ2-1; 8 positions agree with TRBD2. Trimming at V came to 5 bases and at J to 7 bases, leaving 16 bases not matched to a gene. CDR1 is SGHNT, CDR2 YENEEA, per germline. The CDR3 loop spans 17 amino acids. CDR3: CASSASSREGRVNEQFF. The CDR3 region has the DNA TGTGCCAGCAGCGCCTCGTCACGGGAGGGCCGGGTGAATGAGCAGTTCTTC.

The V gene is TRBV4-3, the J gene TRBJ2-3; 9 bases line up with TRBD2. Germline V gene lookup returns CDR1 LGHNA and CDR2 YSLEER. The V gene end was trimmed by 0 bases and the J gene end by 5 bases; junction bases not matched to a gene: 6. This CDR3 region has 16 residues. CDR3 sequence (DNA): TGCGCCAGCAGCCAAGACGGCGGGAGGGCCATAGATACGCAGTATTTT. Translating it yields CASSQDGGRAIDTQYF.

The J gene is TRBJ1-1, the V gene TRBV27, with TRBD1 as a possible D gene (6 bases). The CDR3 has 14 residues. The germline gives CDR1 MNHEY, CDR2 SMNVEV (reference sequence). The V and J ends lost 6 bases and 0 bases respectively, with 11 bases between them. The CDR3 here is CASRGYRVNTEAFF. The CDR3 DNA is TGTGCCAGCAGGGGATACAGGGTGAACACTGAAGCTTTCTTT.

The chain joins TRBV29-1 to TRBJ2-3, with D uncertain. This CDR3 region has 14 residues. Germline assignment: CDR1 SQVTM and CDR2 ANQGSEA. Trimming shortened V by 8 bases and J by 1 base, and 16 bases separated the two germline ends. Here the CDR3 DNA reads TGCAGCAACGTGGAGCGCGACGGCACAGATACGCAGTATTTT. As protein: CSNVERDGTDTQYF.